This T cell receptor (beta chain) is drawn from a study of CD8 T cells in ankylosing spondylitis. Study observations and caveats: Roughly eight highly homologous variants formed a TCR beta motif that appeared characteristic of ankylosing spondylitis blood.

Of note for this clonotype: What it binds is not known.

TCRdb re-derived calls from the 5' RACE reads in MiXCR, one entry per CDR3 protein. The sample contains 340,000 or so distinct CDR3 sequences, roughly 15% of which appear only once. This receptor was obtained from a male donor with ankylosing spondylitis or in good health (not recorded which). The sample consisted of blood, either unsorted or a sorted T cell fraction (not recorded which).

CDR3 sequence (DNA): TGTGCCAGCAGCTTAGCGCCAGCTCCCAATGAGCAGTTCTTC. Amino acid sequence: CASSLAPAPNEQFF. This rearrangement joins TRBV7-2 to TRBJ2-1; no reliable D call. The V end lost 0 bases, the J end lost 6 bases, and 9 bases lay between the germline ends. The CDR3 runs 14 residues. The V gene's germline CDR1 is SGHTA and CDR2 FQGNSA.